The 14 T cell receptor beta chains below come from one sample, sequenced in a study of CD8 T cells in Susac syndrome. Random hexamers were used to reverse transcribe an amount of about 0.45 to 1 ug RNA. TCRdb re-derived calls from the immunoSEQ multiplex PCR reads in MiXCR, one entry per CDR3 protein. The table has tens of thousands of distinct CDR3 sequences, around 96% seen once. Source material: CD4+ T cells from PBMCs. These receptors were collected from a human donor with multiple sclerosis.

This chain uses TRBV5-8 with TRBJ2-3, with D tentatively TRBD1 or TRBD2 (5 bases each). Trimming removed 4 bases from V and 2 bases from J, with 23 bases in between. This CDR3 region has 18 residues. The germline CDR1 and CDR2 sequences are SGHTS and YDEGEE. The DNA for the CDR3 is TGTGCCAGCAGCCCTGGTACCCGGGGCTACCTTTCCACAGATACGCAGTATTTT. Translation: CASSPGTRGYLSTDTQYF. Together with reference TRBV5-8 and TRBJ2-3, the CDR3 gives the full variable domain: EAGVTQSPTHLIKTRGQQATLRCSPISGHTSVYWYQQALGLGLQFLLWYDEGEERNRGNFPPRFSGRQFPNYSSELNVNALELEDSALYLCASSPGTRGYLSTDTQYFGPGTRLTVL.

The sample holds one count of this clonotype. V gene TRBV5-6 combines with J gene TRBJ2-1; 7 positions match TRBD1. Germline V gene sequence: CDR1 SGHDT, CDR2 YYEEEE. Unmatched junction bases numbered 7, after V lost 0 bases and J lost 7 bases. CDR3 length: 15 amino acids. The CDR3 spells CASSLGGARGNEQFF. DNA of the CDR3: TGTGCCAGCAGCTTGGGTGGGGCCAGGGGGAATGAGCAGTTCTTC. The full variable domain, completed using reference TRBV5-6 and TRBJ2-1, is DAGVTQSPTHLIKTRGQQVTLRCSPKSGHDTVSWYQQALGQGPQFIFQYYEEEERQRGNFPDRFSGHQFPNYSSELNVNALLLGDSALYLCASSLGGARGNEQFFGPGTRLTVL.

This chain joins TRBV7-2 and TRBJ2-5; the D is unclear. Germline assignment: CDR1 SGHTA and CDR2 FQGNSA. Trimming left V 3 bases short and J 5 bases short, with 10 bases between. The CDR3 extends over 13 amino acids. CDR3: CASSLGYAETQYF. DNA for the CDR3: TGTGCCAGCAGCTTGGGGTACGCCGAGACCCAGTACTTC.

In DNA, the CDR3 is TGCAGTGCTAGACAGCTCTACGAGCAGTACTTC. Protein sequence: CSARQLYEQYF. The rearrangement uses TRBV20-1 and TRBJ2-7; D unresolved. CDR1 is DFQATT and CDR2 is SNEGSKA in the germline V gene (reference sequence). V gave up 2 bases and J gave up 3 bases, with 5 bases separating them. The CDR3 contains 11 residues.

The chain has TRBV29-1 and TRBJ2-1; D might be TRBD1 or TRBD2, each matching 6 bases. The V end lost 7 bases, the J end lost 6 bases, and 16 bases lay between the germline ends. This CDR3 is built from 13 residues. Looked up from germline, CDR1 is SQVTM and CDR2 is ANQGSEA. CDR3 nucleotides: TGCAGCGGTTCAGGGGACTGGGGCAATGAGCAGTTCTTC. Amino acids: CSGSGDWGNEQFF.

The rearrangement uses TRBV7-2 and TRBJ1-5; D is ambiguous. Germline lookup yields CDR1 SGHTA and CDR2 FQGNSA. The CDR3 spans 13 residues. Trimming stripped 1 base from V and 7 bases from J, with 8 bases between. The CDR3 DNA sequence: TGTGCCAGCAGCTTAGAGGCGGGCCAGCCCCAGCATTTT. It specifies CASSLEAGQPQHF.

The chain has TRBV6-5 and TRBJ2-1, with TRBD1 matching 10 bases. Germline CDR1 MNHEY, CDR2 SVGAGI. The CDR3 contains 18 residues. V lost 0 bases, J lost 7 bases, and 12 bases stayed unmatched. CDR3 protein: CASSYSGIGDRGRNEQFF. The CDR3 nucleotides read TGTGCCAGCAGTTACTCGGGTATAGGGGACAGGGGTAGGAATGAGCAGTTCTTC.

This clonotype was seen a single time. The chain carries TRBV5-1 and TRBJ2-7; D remains ambiguous. Germline V gene sequence: CDR1 SGHRS, CDR2 YFSETQ. The CDR3 loop spans 13 amino acids. Trimming stripped 0 bases from V and 2 bases from J, with 6 bases between. Here the CDR3 reads CASSLGPAYEQYF. The CDR3 DNA follows: TGCGCCAGCAGCTTGGGGCCAGCCTACGAGCAGTACTTC.

The chain has TRBV7-2 and TRBJ2-7; perhaps TRBD2 as D (6 bases). This CDR3 has 14 residues. Between the trimmed V and J ends, which lost 4 bases and 4 bases, there was a span of 14 bases. Per the germline V gene, CDR1 is SGHTA and CDR2 is FQGNSA. DNA of the CDR3: TGTGCCAGCAGCTCTCTGGTGGGGGGTTACGAGCAGTACTTC. This gives the protein CASSSLVGGYEQYF.

This chain uses TRBV7-2 with TRBJ1-5, with D unclear. Trimming took 5 bases from V and 3 from J, leaving 14 bases between them. Germline values: CDR1 SGHTA, CDR2 FQGNSA. The CDR3 runs 15 residues. The chain's CDR3 is CASSALGGYNQPQHF. DNA of the CDR3: TGTGCCAGCAGCGCCCTAGGAGGGTACAATCAGCCCCAGCATTTT.

The rearrangement uses TRBV5-6 and TRBJ2-5; D possibly corresponds to TRBD1 (6 bases). The germline V gene encodes CDR1 SGHDT and CDR2 YYEEEE. Trimming cost V 2 bases and J 5 bases, with 16 bases left between them. CDR3 size: 15 residues. The CDR3 protein is CASSFATRGSETQYF. CDR3 nucleotide sequence: TGTGCCAGCAGCTTCGCTACCAGGGGATCGGAGACCCAGTACTTC.

The chain is built from TRBV20-1 and TRBJ1-1; tentatively, D is TRBD1 (5 bases). Germline lookup yields CDR1 DFQATT and CDR2 SNEGSKA (reference sequence). The ends were cut back, 6 bases at V and 6 bases at J, with 11 bases in the middle. This CDR3 has 11 residues. Here the CDR3 reads CSAALGAEAFF. The CDR3 nucleotides are TGCAGTGCCGCTTTGGGGGCTGAAGCTTTCTTT.

The chain is built from TRBV7-2 and TRBJ1-2; no definite D call. V gave up 4 bases and J gave up 6 bases, with 15 bases separating them. CDR3 length: 14 residues. Germline V gene data show CDR1 as SGHTA and CDR2 as FQGNSA. CDR3: CASSSPRPANGYTF. DNA for the CDR3: TGTGCCAGCAGCTCCCCGCGGCCAGCTAATGGCTACACCTTC.

The chain joins TRBV9 to TRBJ2-2, with D hard to call. The CDR3 runs to 13 residues. Germline CDR1 and CDR2: SGDLS and YYNGEE. The V end lost 0 bases, the J end lost 6 bases, and 6 bases lay between the germline ends. CDR3 sequence reads: CASSVVWPGELFF. In DNA, the CDR3 is TGTGCCAGCAGCGTAGTTTGGCCCGGGGAGCTGTTTTTT.